The 2 T cell receptor beta chains in this list originate from one sample, sequenced in a study of blood T cell repertoires in COVID-19. Sequencing was performed with immunoSEQ multiplex PCR; in TCRdb, only in-frame clones are kept and a portion is missing. Here the sample spans 200,000 to 250,000 clones, about 88% being singletons. The specimen sequenced was peripheral blood. Every receptor here comes from a woman in her 40s with acute or convalescent COVID-19.

The chain has TRBV3-1 (or the pseudogene TRBV3-2) and TRBJ2-3; 7 bases line up with TRBD1. CDR1 LGHDT and CDR2 YNNKEL come from the germline V gene (reference sequence). The junction had 6 bases not matched to a gene; V was cut back by 7 bases and J by 2 bases. This CDR3 region has 14 residues. CDR3 loop: CASKRQGHTDTQYF. CDR3 DNA sequence: TGTGCCAGCAAGAGACAGGGCCACACAGATACGCAGTATTTT.

V is TRBV3-1 (or the pseudogene TRBV3-2) and J is TRBJ1-1; 9 bases agree with TRBD1. CDR1 LGHDT and CDR2 YNNKEL come from the germline V gene (reference sequence). With 6 bases clipped from V and 5 bases from J, the junction kept 7 bases outside the gene matches. CDR3 size: 14 residues. CDR3 coding DNA: TGTGCCAGCAGTCACAGGGGGCGAGGGACTGAAGCTTTCTTT. As protein: CASSHRGRGTEAFF.